Below, 25 T cell receptor beta chains from the same sample are listed, as sequenced in a study of cytomegalovirus exposure and HLA in healthy donors. The PCR used 60 Vbeta and 13 Jbeta primers. Libraries were prepared by immunoSEQ multiplex PCR; TCRdb keeps only in-frame clonotypes and omits some of them. The table records tens of thousands of clones, approximately 68% of them present only once. What was sequenced was PBMCs. The receptors were gathered from a woman between 45 and 65 years old in good health and CMV-seropositive.

This chain uses TRBV10-3 with TRBJ2-1; 7 nucleotides match TRBD1. Per germline, CDR1 ENHRY and CDR2 SYGVKD. V shed 4 bases and J 7 bases; nucleotides not matched to a gene: 4. The CDR3 is made up of 13 amino acids. Here the CDR3 reads CAISAKQGNEQFF. DNA for the CDR3: TGTGCCATCAGTGCTAAACAGGGGAATGAGCAGTTCTTC.

This clone was found a few times. This rearrangement joins TRBV2 to TRBJ2-2, with D possibly being TRBD2 (7 bases). CDR1 SNHLY and CDR2 FYNNEI come from the germline V gene. The CDR3 has 14 amino acids. Deletions cut 7 bases from V and 1 base from J, with 10 bases between. In DNA, the CDR3 is TGTGCCAGCAAGGGGGGGCTGAACACCGGGGAGCTGTTTTTT. Translated, it gives CASKGGLNTGELFF.

The rearrangement joins TRBV5-6 to TRBJ1-1; the D gene is possibly TRBD1 (5 bases). Trimming cost V 0 bases and J 4 bases, with 10 bases left between them. This CDR3 comprises 14 residues. The germline V gene has CDR1 SGHDT and CDR2 YYEEEE. As DNA, the CDR3 is TGTGCCAGCAGCTTGGGGGTAAGGGGCACTGAAGCTTTCTTT. Translated: CASSLGVRGTEAFF.

Notes on this clone: The same CDR3 arises from other DNA sequences in this sample as well. The genes are TRBV9 and TRBJ2-5, with 10 bases aligning to TRBD2. Germline V CDR1 and CDR2: SGDLS, YYNGEE. The ends lost 4 bases at V and 5 bases at J; junction bases unmatched: 8. The CDR3 has 15 amino acids. The CDR3 loop reads CASSPSGGAVETQYF. In DNA, the CDR3 is TGTGCCAGCAGCCCGAGCGGGGGGGCTGTGGAGACCCAGTACTTC.

This clone came up a few times. This chain uses TRBV2 with TRBJ1-5; maybe TRBD1 (6 bases). The V gene lost 7 bases and the J gene lost 6 bases, with 16 bases spanning the gap. The CDR3 covers 14 residues. Germline loops: CDR1 SNHLY, CDR2 FYNNEI. This CDR3 is CASNAWDTTQPQHF. The DNA for the CDR3 is TGTGCCAGCAACGCTTGGGACACTACTCAGCCCCAGCATTTT.

The chain joins TRBV18 to TRBJ1-4; D remains unclear. The germline V gene has CDR1 KGHSH and CDR2 LQKENI. Between the trimmed V and J ends, which lost 1 base and 0 bases, there was a span of 6 bases. There are 15 residues in the CDR3. The CDR3 region is CASSPRTATNEKLFF. The CDR3 nucleotides are TGTGCCAGCTCACCACGAACGGCAACTAATGAAAAACTGTTTTTT.

This chain connects TRBV4-1 to TRBJ2-5; 8 positions agree with TRBD1. The CDR3 is 14 residues long. V was pared by 7 bases and J by 5 bases, with 9 bases of the junction left unmatched. Germline lookup yields CDR1 MGHRA and CDR2 YSYEKL. In DNA form, the CDR3 reads TGCGCCAGCACCGTGGGACAGGACATGGAGACCCAGTACTTC. It translates to CASTVGQDMETQYF.

CDR3 protein: CASRWAGNYEQYF. CDR3 DNA sequence: TGTGCCAGCAGATGGGCAGGGAATTACGAGCAGTACTTC. The chain employs TRBV25-1 and TRBJ2-7; possibly TRBD1 for D (5 bases). Germline CDR1 is MGHDK and CDR2 is SYGVNS. The CDR3 consists of 13 residues. V dropped 6 bases and J dropped 4 bases, with 13 bases sitting between them.

The chain uses TRBV14 and TRBJ2-3; the match to TRBD2 covers 8 bases. The CDR3 totals 19 residues. Germline CDR1 is SGHDN and CDR2 is FVKESK. V lost 0 bases, J lost 2 bases, and 13 bases stayed unmatched. Written as DNA, the CDR3 is TGTGCCAGCAGCCAAGATTCCGGGGGTAGCGGGGCCTTCACAGATACGCAGTATTTT. Encoded protein: CASSQDSGGSGAFTDTQYF.

This clone was seen a few times. CDR3 loop: CASSSQGAGANVLTF. The CDR3 DNA follows: TGTGCCAGCAGTTCACAGGGGGCTGGGGCCAACGTCCTGACTTTC. V and J are TRBV6-6 and TRBJ2-6, with 8 bases aligning to TRBD1. Germline lookup yields CDR1 MNHNY and CDR2 SVGAGI (reference sequence). J gave up 2 bases and V 4 bases, and 1 base lay outside the gene matches. The CDR3 runs to 15 residues.

The chain combines TRBV9 with TRBJ2-7; 8 bases line up with TRBD1. The CDR3 is 14 amino acids. After removal of 0 bases from V and 5 bases from J, the junction contained 4 bases not matched to a gene. Germline assignment: CDR1 SGDLS and CDR2 YYNGEE. CDR3: CASSVGQGADEQYF. The CDR3 bases are TGTGCCAGCAGCGTAGGGCAGGGGGCGGACGAGCAGTACTTC.

The chain is built from TRBV29-1 and TRBJ1-1; 7 bases are a match to TRBD1. The V segment lost 4 bases and the J segment 0 bases; nucleotides outside the gene matches: 5. CDR1 is SQVTM and CDR2 is ANQGSEA in the germline V gene. The CDR3 is made up of 14 amino acids. The CDR3 DNA follows: TGCAGCGTTGTAGGGACAGCTTTGAACACTGAAGCTTTCTTT. Translating it yields CSVVGTALNTEAFF.

The chain has TRBV7-3 and TRBJ2-7, with 10 positions matching TRBD1. The germline V gene has CDR1 SGHTA and CDR2 FQGTGA. The CDR3 loop spans 14 amino acids. The V and J ends lost 3 bases and 2 bases, in that order; junction bases with no gene match: 1. The CDR3 bases are TGTGCCAGCAGCTTTGACAGGGGGCCCTACGAGCAGTACTTC. This sequence encodes CASSFDRGPYEQYF.

This clone has a handful of counts. The chain links TRBV18 to TRBJ2-3; unclear D gene. This CDR3 has 13 amino acids. The germline V and J ends were trimmed by 3 bases and 0 bases, with 4 bases remaining between them. Germline-derived CDR1 and CDR2 are KGHSH and LQKENI. CDR3 residues: CASSPPSTDTQYF. The CDR3 region has the DNA TGTGCCAGCTCACCTCCTAGCACAGATACGCAGTATTTT.

This chain links TRBV28 with TRBJ2-3; 12 nucleotides match TRBD1. The CDR3 spans 17 residues. Germline CDR1 and CDR2: MDHEN and SYDVKM. J gave up 1 base and V 5 bases, and 7 bases lay outside the gene matches. In DNA form, the CDR3 reads TGTGCCAGCAGTCCGGGACAGGGGGCATTTGGCACAGATACGCAGTATTTT. Residues: CASSPGQGAFGTDTQYF.

The chain employs TRBV5-6 and TRBJ2-5; 9 bases match TRBD1. CDR1 SGHDT and CDR2 YYEEEE come from the germline V gene. The CDR3 sequence is 15 residues long. The J segment lost 0 bases and the V segment lost 4 bases, leaving 4 bases of the junction unmatched. The CDR3 is CASSQTGGYQETQYF. The CDR3 region has the DNA TGTGCCAGCAGCCAGACAGGGGGATACCAAGAGACCCAGTACTTC.

The chain links TRBV30 to TRBJ1-5, with D uncertain. Germline loops: CDR1 GTSNPN, CDR2 SVGIG (reference sequence). Trimming shortened V by 2 bases and J by 4 bases, and 6 bases separated the two germline ends. The CDR3 runs to 12 residues. The CDR3 reads CAWSTRNQPQHF. CDR3 nucleotides: TGTGCCTGGAGTACCAGGAATCAGCCCCAGCATTTT. The variable domain in full, completed from reference TRBV30 and TRBJ1-5, reads SQTIHQWPATLVQPVGSPLSLECTVEGTSNPNLYWYRQAAGRGLQLLFYSVGIGQISSEVPQNLSASRPQDRQFILSSKKLLLSDSGFYLCAWSTRNQPQHFGDGTRLSIL.

The chain is built from TRBV15 and TRBJ2-2, with D possibly TRBD1 on 6 matching bases. In germline, CDR1 is LNHNV, CDR2 YYDKDF (reference sequence). Between the trimmed V and J ends, which lost 0 bases and 5 bases, there was a span of 19 bases. The CDR3 spans 18 residues. Written as DNA, the CDR3 is TGTGCCACCAGCAGAGATTCGGGCCACAGGGTCGGAACCGGGGAGCTGTTTTTT. It is translated as CATSRDSGHRVGTGELFF.

This rearrangement joins TRBV28 to TRBJ1-2, with 8 bases matching TRBD1. The CDR3 runs to 16 residues. Germline V gives CDR1 MDHEN, CDR2 SYDVKM. J lost 2 bases, V lost 5 bases, and 10 bases had no gene match. The CDR3, as DNA: TGTGCCAGCAGTGTACCAGCCGGGACAGGCAACTATGGCTACACCTTC. It encodes CASSVPAGTGNYGYTF.

The sample holds a few counts of this clone. This CDR3 reads CASSLYFPRGRTEAFF. In DNA form, the CDR3 reads TGTGCCAGCAGTTTATACTTCCCCCGAGGGCGCACTGAAGCTTTCTTT. The V and J genes are TRBV27 and TRBJ1-1; D gene ambiguous. V was clipped by 1 base and J by 4 bases, with 16 bases between them. Germline assignment: CDR1 MNHEY and CDR2 SMNVEV (reference sequence). This CDR3 comprises 16 residues.

The chain combines TRBV10-3 with TRBJ2-1, with 15 bases matching TRBD2. The CDR3 is made up of 19 amino acids. The germline gives CDR1 ENHRY, CDR2 SYGVKD. After removal of 4 bases from V and 7 bases from J, the junction contained 14 bases not matched to a gene. The CDR3 reads CAISGGQGLAGGLGNEQFF. CDR3 DNA: TGTGCCATCAGTGGGGGACAAGGACTAGCGGGGGGGCTTGGTAATGAGCAGTTCTTC.

The rearrangement joins TRBV19 to TRBJ1-4; D is unclear. Germline lookup yields CDR1 LNHDA and CDR2 SQIVND (reference sequence). V dropped 3 bases and J dropped 4 bases, with 9 bases sitting between them. The CDR3 loop spans 14 amino acids. The CDR3 sequence is CASSIWGDNEKLFF. DNA of the CDR3: TGTGCCAGTAGTATCTGGGGAGATAATGAAAAACTGTTTTTT. Together with reference TRBV19 and TRBJ1-4, the CDR3 gives the full variable domain: DGGITQSPKYLFRKEGQNVTLSCEQNLNHDAMYWYRQDPGQGLRLIYYSQIVNDFQKGDIAEGYSVSREKKESFPLTVTSAQKNPTAFYLCASSIWGDNEKLFFGSGTQLSVL.

This clone turned up a few times. V and J are TRBV5-1 and TRBJ2-5, with TRBD2 matching over 9 bases. V was pared by 0 bases and J by 2 bases, with 8 bases of the junction left unmatched. Germline V lookup: CDR1 SGHRS, CDR2 YFSETQ. The CDR3 runs 17 residues. CDR3 DNA: TGCGCCAGCAGCTTGGGGAATAGCGGGGGCCTACAAGAGACCCAGTACTTC. It specifies CASSLGNSGGLQETQYF.

Here the CDR3 reads CASSLTGGSYEQYF. The CDR3 DNA follows: TGTGCCAGCAGTTTGACAGGGGGCTCCTACGAGCAGTACTTC. V and J are TRBV27 and TRBJ2-7; 9 positions agree with TRBD1. This CDR3 contains 14 residues. Germline V gene data show CDR1 as MNHEY and CDR2 as SMNVEV (reference sequence). Germline trimming cut 3 bases from V and 0 bases from J; bases unmatched to any gene: 0.

The V gene is TRBV27, the J gene TRBJ1-2; D uncertain. Germline-derived CDR1 and CDR2 are MNHEY and SMNVEV (reference sequence). V gave up 1 base and J gave up 6 bases, with 12 bases separating them. This CDR3 comprises 14 residues. CDR3 amino acids: CASSLFGSSHGYTF. The CDR3 nucleotides read TGTGCCAGCAGTTTATTTGGCAGTTCCCATGGCTACACCTTC.